This entry describes one T cell receptor (beta chain). Its matching antigen is unknown. Germline and junction disagree at one end, which may indicate a read error. This sample is drawn from a study of tumor-infiltrating lymphocytes in primary liver carcinoma. The study's findings and limits: The study found a significantly higher top-250-clone fraction in tumors than in blood (p = 0.039).

Germline DNA was also extracted, and blood RNA was taken from unsorted whole blood. This CDR3 comprises 12 residues. CDR1 and CDR2 (germline): WSHSY, SAAADI. Constant-region priming of about 520 ng total RNA yielded TCR beta cDNA. Three nested multiplex PCR rounds, a slightly modified ARM-PCR, produced the libraries for TCR beta. Use of TRBV1-TRBV30 forward primers with a C-beta reverse primer characterized the first two PCR rounds, which lasted 10 cycles each. TCRdb processed the multiplex PCR reads anew with MiXCR; each CDR3 protein has one entry. The repertoire includes around 330,000 distinct CDR3 sequences, 60% to 80% of them detected once, and approximately 9.4% sits in the top ten.

Sequenced input: peripheral blood. V and J are TRBV10-2 and TRBJ1-6; D is undetermined. This TCR was recovered from a man aged 35-49 years with primary liver carcinoma and hepatitis B virus infection. The CDR3 is CAISDMMESLHF. CDR3 bases: TGCGCCATCAGTGACATGATGGAGTCTCTCCACTTT.